The source of this T cell receptor beta chain is a study of blood T cell repertoires in COVID-19. The assay was immunoSEQ multiplex PCR, and TCRdb's table has in-frame clones only and misses some. The sample has about 210,000 clones; approximately 80% are singletons. Losses at the gene ends were 6 bases for V and 8 bases for J; bases not matched to a gene: 9. The CDR3 length is 14 residues. The germline V gene encodes CDR1 MNHEY and CDR2 SVGAGI. Sequencing was done on a sample of peripheral blood. This clonotype originated in a human donor in a cohort sampled during active COVID-19. This chain uses TRBV6-5 with TRBJ1-2, with 10 positions matching TRBD1. The CDR3 region is CASSLGQGLGGYTF. The DNA of the CDR3 is TGTGCCAGCAGCCTGGGACAGGGGCTAGGCGGCTACACCTTC.